A selection of T cell receptor beta chains follows, all from one sample in a study of T cells in Graves' hyperthyroidism and ophthalmopathy. TCRdb passed the multiplex PCR reads through MiXCR, listing each CDR3 protein once. The table shows about half a million distinct CDR3 sequences, with around 24% occurring only once. The sequenced sample consisted of blood. These receptors came from a woman aged 30 to 39 with Graves' ophthalmopathy. Each CDR3 is given with its conserved first and last residue. D genes are given only for firm matches. Clone sizes are given selectively: once, few, many, or a class where the clone is expanded.

TRBJ2-5 TRBV30 few TRBD1 CAWGQGAQETQYF TGTGCCTGGGGACAGGGGGCGCAGGAGACCCAGTACTTC
TRBJ1-2 TRBV2 NA NA CASSSMPAPTYGYTF TGTGCCAGCAGTTCTATGCCAGCACCGACCTATGGCTACACCTTC
TRBJ1-1 TRBV12-3/TRBV12-4 many NA CASSPNGAMNTEAFF TGTGCCAGCAGTCCAAATGGGGCGATGAACACTGAAGCTTTCTTT
TRBJ1-2 TRBV4-3 many TRBD1 CASSHQTGAGYGYTF TGCGCCAGCAGCCATCAGACAGGGGCGGGCTATGGCTACACCTTC
TRBJ2-7 TRBV7-8 many TRBD1 CASSSVGQGIPYEQYF TGTGCCAGCAGCTCAGTGGGACAGGGTATTCCCTACGAGCAGTACTTC
TRBJ2-7 TRBV6-1 many TRBD1 CASRPDREFSYEQYF TGTGCCAGCAGACCGGACAGGGAGTTCTCCTACGAGCAGTACTTC
TRBJ2-7 TRBV29-1 many NA CSVAFGQGPYEQYF TGCAGCGTTGCATTTGGGCAGGGTCCATACGAGCAGTACTTC
TRBJ1-1 TRBV12-3/TRBV12-4 NA NA CASSSPTLNTEAFF TGTGCCAGCAGTTCTCCCACACTGAACACTGAAGCTTTCTTT
TRBJ2-7 TRBV12-3/TRBV12-4 many NA CASSYSGQYYYEQYF TGTGCCAGCAGTTATTCCGGGCAGTATTACTACGAGCAGTACTTC
TRBJ2-5 TRBV7-2 many NA CASSFPPHRQEETQYF TGTGCCAGCAGCTTCCCACCTCACAGACAAGAAGAGACCCAGTACTTC